This T cell receptor beta chain was retrieved from a study of neurological immune-mediated disorders. This clonotype appeared many times. Time point denoted: longitudinal time-point 2. Every sequencing run returned over 180 million TCR-beta sequences, which were derived from 15-18 subjects. Via MiXCR, TCRdb re-called the 5' RACE reads, giving one row per CDR3 protein. Found here are roughly 98,000 distinct CDR3 sequences, about 12% of them singletons; the top ten hold around 5.3%. The sequence derives from a female donor with HTLV-1-associated myelopathy (HAM/TSP). Sequenced input: PBMCs.

CDR3 nucleotides: TGCAGTGCTGGACGACCGACAGTTCTCGTCACTGAAGCTTTCTTT. It specifies CSAGRPTVLVTEAFF. This rearrangement joins TRBV20-1 to TRBJ1-1; a possible D gene is TRBD1 (5 bases). Germline V gene data show CDR1 as DFQATT and CDR2 as SNEGSKA (reference sequence). This CDR3 spans 15 amino acids. V shed 5 bases and J shed 4 bases, with 20 bases lying between them.